This T cell receptor (beta chain) was sequenced during a study of shared clonotypes between healthy human individuals. Turning to the study itself: Samples came from a couple of female and a few male donors aged 18 to 49.

CDR3 length: 15 residues. Germline CDR1 SGHTS, CDR2 YDEGEE. The ends were cut back, 5 bases at V and 0 bases at J, with 12 bases in the middle. Original processing notes: Filtering of immunoSEQ junctional sequences could not match full-length read filtering. Method: immunoSEQ multiplex PCR; TCRdb's copy keeps in-frame clones and lacks some. The DNA was the basis for D and trimming; V, J and clone size are from that table. The sample shows 630,000 or so clones, roughly 98% of them seen only once. The naive CD8 subset, CD45RO-negative cells positively selected for CCR7, excluded terminally differentiated effector memory CD45RA+ cells.

Sequencing was done on a sample of naive CD8+ T cells sorted from blood. The chain joins TRBV5-8 to TRBJ1-3; D unresolved. This sequence originates from a man aged 25-40 years in good health. The CDR3 spells CASRGASHSGNTIYF. The CDR3 DNA reads as TGTGCCAGCAGAGGAGCTAGCCACTCTGGAAACACCATATATTTT.